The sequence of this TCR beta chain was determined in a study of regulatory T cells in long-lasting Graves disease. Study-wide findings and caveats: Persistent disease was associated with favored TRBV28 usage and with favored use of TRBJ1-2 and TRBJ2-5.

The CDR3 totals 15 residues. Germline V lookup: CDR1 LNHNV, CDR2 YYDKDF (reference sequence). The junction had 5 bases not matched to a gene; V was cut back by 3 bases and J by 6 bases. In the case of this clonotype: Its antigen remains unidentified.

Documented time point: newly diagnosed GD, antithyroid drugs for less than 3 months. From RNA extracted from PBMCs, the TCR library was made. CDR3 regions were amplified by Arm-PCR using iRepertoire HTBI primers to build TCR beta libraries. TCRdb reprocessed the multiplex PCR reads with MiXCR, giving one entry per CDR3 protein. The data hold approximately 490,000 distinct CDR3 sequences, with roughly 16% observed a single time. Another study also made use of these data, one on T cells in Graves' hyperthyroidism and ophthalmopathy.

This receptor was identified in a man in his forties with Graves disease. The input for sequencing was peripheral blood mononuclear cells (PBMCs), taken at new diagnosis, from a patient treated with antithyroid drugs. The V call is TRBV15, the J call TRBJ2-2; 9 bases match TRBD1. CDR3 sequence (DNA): TGTGCCACCAGCAGGGACAGGGGAATGGCCGGGGAGCTGTTTTTT. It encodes CATSRDRGMAGELFF. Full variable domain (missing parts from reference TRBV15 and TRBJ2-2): DAMVIQNPRYQVTQFGKPVTLSCSQTLNHNVMYWYQQKSSQAPKLLFHYYDKDFNNEADTPDNFQSRRPNTSFCFLDIRSPGLGDTAMYLCATSRDRGMAGELFFGEGSRLTVL.